This T cell receptor beta chain is drawn from a study of blood T cell repertoires in COVID-19. Overall study context: COVID-19 samples from acute and convalescent phases originated in the United States, Italy and Spain. Sources were T cells, B-cell-depleted T cells, or PBMCs; the material itself was cDNA or gDNA.

Methods used by the authors: Estimation of nucleated cell counts relied on the amplification of reference gene primers. Some clones are missing from TCRdb's copy, which holds only in-frame ones; the method was immunoSEQ multiplex PCR. The V and J calls and clone size are taken from that table; D and trimming were inferred from the DNA. The sample carries about 230,000 clones, over 80% recorded once. Seattle cases were enrolled at active infection and followed longitudinally. V shed 7 bases and J shed 0 bases, with 11 bases lying between them. Germline V gives CDR1 SGHTA, CDR2 FQGNSA. This CDR3 is built from 14 residues.

The source of this sequence is a young man with COVID-19, enrolled during active disease. J is TRBJ2-3 and V is TRBV7-2; D possibly corresponds to TRBD2 (5 bases). The sequenced material came from peripheral blood. The CDR3 spells CASTQRASTDTQYF. The CDR3 region has the DNA TGTGCCAGCACACAGAGGGCTAGCACAGATACGCAGTATTTT.